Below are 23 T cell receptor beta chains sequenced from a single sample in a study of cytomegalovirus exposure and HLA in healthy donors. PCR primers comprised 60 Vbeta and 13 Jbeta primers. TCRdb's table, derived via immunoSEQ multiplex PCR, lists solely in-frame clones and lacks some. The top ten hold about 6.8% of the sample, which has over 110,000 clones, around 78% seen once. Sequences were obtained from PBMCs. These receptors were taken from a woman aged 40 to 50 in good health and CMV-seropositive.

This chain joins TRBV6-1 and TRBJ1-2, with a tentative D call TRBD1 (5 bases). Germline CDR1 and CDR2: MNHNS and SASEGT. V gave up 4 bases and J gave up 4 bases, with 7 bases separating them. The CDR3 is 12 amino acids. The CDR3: CASSATVYGYTF. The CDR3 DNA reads TGTGCCAGCAGTGCGACAGTCTATGGCTACACCTTC.

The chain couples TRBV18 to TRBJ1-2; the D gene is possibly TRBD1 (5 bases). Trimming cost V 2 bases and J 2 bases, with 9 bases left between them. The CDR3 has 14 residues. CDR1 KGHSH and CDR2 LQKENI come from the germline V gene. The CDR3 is CASSPLTENYGYTF. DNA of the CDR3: TGTGCCAGCTCACCATTGACAGAAAACTATGGCTACACCTTC.

The CDR3 nucleotides read TGCGCCAGCAGCTTGGGAGGGGAGGGAAATACGCAGTATTTT. Residues: CASSLGGEGNTQYF. The V gene is TRBV5-1, the J gene TRBJ2-3; 7 bases are shared with TRBD2. The length of the CDR3 is 14 residues. The germline CDR1 and CDR2 sequences are SGHRS and YFSETQ. Trimming took 0 bases from V and 7 from J; bases not matched to a gene: 5.

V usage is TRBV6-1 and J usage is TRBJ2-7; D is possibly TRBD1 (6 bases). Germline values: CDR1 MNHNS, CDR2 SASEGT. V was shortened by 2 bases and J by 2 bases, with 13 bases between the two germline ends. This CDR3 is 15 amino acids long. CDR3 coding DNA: TGTGCCAGCAGTGAATTGTGGGGGCGTCCCTACGAGCAGTACTTC. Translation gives CASSELWGRPYEQYF.

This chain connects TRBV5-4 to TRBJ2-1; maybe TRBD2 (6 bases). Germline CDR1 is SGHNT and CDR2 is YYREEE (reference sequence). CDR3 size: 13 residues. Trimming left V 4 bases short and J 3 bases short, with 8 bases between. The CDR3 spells CASSPGDYNEQFF. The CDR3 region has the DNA TGTGCCAGCAGCCCGGGGGACTACAATGAGCAGTTCTTC.

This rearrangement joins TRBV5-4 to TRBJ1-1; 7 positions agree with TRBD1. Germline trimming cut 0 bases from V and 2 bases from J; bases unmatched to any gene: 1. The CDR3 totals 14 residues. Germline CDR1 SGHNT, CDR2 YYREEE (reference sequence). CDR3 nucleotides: TGTGCCAGCAGCTTGGCAGGGGGAAACACTGAAGCTTTCTTT. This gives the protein CASSLAGGNTEAFF.

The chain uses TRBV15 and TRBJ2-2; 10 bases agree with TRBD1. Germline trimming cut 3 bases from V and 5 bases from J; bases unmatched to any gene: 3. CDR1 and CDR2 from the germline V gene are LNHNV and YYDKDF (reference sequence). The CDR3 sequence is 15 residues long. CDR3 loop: CATSRGTGETGELFF. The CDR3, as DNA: TGTGCCACCAGCAGGGGGACAGGGGAAACCGGGGAGCTGTTTTTT.

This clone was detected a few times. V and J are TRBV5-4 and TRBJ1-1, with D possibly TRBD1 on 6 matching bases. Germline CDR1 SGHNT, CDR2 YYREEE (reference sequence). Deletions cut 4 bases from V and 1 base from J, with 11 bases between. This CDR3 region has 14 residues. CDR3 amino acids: CASSNPGENTEAFF. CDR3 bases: TGTGCCAGCAGCAACCCAGGGGAGAACACTGAAGCTTTCTTT.

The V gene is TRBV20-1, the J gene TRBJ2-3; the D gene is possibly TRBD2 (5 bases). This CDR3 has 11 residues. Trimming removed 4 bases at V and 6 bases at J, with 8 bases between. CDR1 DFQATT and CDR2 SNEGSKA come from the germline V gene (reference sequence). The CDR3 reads CSATRGDTQYF. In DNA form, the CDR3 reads TGCAGTGCTACCCGAGGGGATACGCAGTATTTT.

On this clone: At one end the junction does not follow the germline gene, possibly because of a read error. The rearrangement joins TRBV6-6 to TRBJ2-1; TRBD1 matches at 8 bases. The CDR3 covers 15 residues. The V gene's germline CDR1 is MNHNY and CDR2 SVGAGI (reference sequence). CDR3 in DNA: TGTGCCAGCAGCCTAGACAGGGGATCCTTCAATGAGCAGTTCTTC. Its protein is CASSLDRGSFNEQFF.

Here the CDR3 DNA reads TGTGCCAGCAGTTTCCCTTCGGGAGGGCTGAGGGATGAGCAGTTCTTC. Its protein product is CASSFPSGGLRDEQFF. The chain couples TRBV6-6 to TRBJ2-1, with 8 positions matching TRBD2. The J segment lost 8 bases and the V segment lost 4 bases, leaving 13 bases of the junction unmatched. This CDR3 comprises 16 residues. Germline V gene sequence: CDR1 MNHNY, CDR2 SVGAGI (reference sequence).

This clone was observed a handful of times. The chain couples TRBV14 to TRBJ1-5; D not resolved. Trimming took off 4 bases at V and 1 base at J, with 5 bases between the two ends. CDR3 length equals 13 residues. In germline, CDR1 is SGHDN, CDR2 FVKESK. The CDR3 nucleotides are TGTGCCAGCAGCCCCGGGAGCAATCAGCCCCAGCATTTT. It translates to CASSPGSNQPQHF.

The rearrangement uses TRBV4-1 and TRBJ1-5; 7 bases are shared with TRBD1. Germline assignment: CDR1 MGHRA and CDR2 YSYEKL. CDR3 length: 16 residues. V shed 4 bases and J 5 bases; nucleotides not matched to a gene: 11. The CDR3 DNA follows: TGCGCCAGCAGCCCGTACGGGACAGCCTCACATCAGCCCCAGCATTTT. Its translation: CASSPYGTASHQPQHF.

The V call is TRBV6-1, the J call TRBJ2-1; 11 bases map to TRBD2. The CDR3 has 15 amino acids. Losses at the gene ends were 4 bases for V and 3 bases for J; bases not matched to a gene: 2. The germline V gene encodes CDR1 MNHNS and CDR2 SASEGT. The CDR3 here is CASSGLAGNYNEQFF. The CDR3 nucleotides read TGTGCCAGCAGTGGACTAGCGGGAAACTACAATGAGCAGTTCTTC.

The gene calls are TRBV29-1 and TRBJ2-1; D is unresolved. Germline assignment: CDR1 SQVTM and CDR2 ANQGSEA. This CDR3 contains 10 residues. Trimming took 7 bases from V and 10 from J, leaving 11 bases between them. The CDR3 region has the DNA TGCAGCGCCGTGACAACCGAGCAGTTCTTC. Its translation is CSAVTTEQFF.

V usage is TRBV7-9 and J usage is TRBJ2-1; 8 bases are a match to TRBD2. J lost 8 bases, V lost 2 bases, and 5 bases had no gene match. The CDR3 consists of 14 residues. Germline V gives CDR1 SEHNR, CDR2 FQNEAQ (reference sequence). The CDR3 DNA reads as TGTGCCAGCAGCTTAAACGGGAGGGTAGATGAGCAGTTCTTC. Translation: CASSLNGRVDEQFF.

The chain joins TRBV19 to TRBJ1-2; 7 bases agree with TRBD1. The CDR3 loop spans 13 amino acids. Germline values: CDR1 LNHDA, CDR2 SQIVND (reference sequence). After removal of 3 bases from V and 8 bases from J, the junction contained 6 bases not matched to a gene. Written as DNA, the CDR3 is TGTGCCAGTAGTATCTGGCAGGGGGGAGGCTACACCTTC. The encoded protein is CASSIWQGGGYTF.

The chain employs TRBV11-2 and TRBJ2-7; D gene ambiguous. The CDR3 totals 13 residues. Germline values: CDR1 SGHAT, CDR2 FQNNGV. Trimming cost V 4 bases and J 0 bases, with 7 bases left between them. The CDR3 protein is CASSSGPSYEQYF. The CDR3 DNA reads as TGTGCCAGCAGCTCTGGGCCCTCCTACGAGCAGTACTTC.

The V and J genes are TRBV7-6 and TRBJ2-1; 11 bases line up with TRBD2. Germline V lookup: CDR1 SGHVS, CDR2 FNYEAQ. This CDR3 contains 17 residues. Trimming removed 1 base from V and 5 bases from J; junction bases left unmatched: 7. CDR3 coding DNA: TGTGCCAGCAGCTTAGTTAGCGGGAGGGCCATGAACAATGAGCAGTTCTTC. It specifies CASSLVSGRAMNNEQFF.

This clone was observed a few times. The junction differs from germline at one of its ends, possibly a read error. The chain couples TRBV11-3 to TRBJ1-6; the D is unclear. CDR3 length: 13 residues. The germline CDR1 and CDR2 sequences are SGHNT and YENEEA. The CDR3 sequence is CASSYSFNSPLHF. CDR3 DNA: TGTGCCAGCAGCTATTCCTTTAATTCACCCCTCCACTTT.

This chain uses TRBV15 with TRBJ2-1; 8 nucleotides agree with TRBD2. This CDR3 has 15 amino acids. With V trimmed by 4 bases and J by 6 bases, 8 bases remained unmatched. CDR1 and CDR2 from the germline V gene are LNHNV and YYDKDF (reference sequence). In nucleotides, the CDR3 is TGTGCCACCAGCATCGGGGGCGGGAGGCTCAATGAGCAGTTCTTC. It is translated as CATSIGGGRLNEQFF.

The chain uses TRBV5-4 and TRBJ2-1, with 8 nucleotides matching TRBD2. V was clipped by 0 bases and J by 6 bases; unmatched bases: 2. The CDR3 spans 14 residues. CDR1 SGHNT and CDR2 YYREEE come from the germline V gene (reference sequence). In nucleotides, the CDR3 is TGTGCCAGCAGCTTGGCGGGAGGGTTCAATGAGCAGTTCTTC. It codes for CASSLAGGFNEQFF.

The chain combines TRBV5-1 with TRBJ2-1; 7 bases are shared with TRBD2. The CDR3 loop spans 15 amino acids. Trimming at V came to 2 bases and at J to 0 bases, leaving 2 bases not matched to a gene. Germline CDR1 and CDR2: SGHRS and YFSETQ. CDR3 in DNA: TGCGCCAGCAGCTTACTAGCGAGCTCCTACAATGAGCAGTTCTTC. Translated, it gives CASSLLASSYNEQFF.